This T cell receptor (beta chain) stems from a study of T cells in Graves' hyperthyroidism and ophthalmopathy. This clonotype was seen ten or more times. V lost 1 base and J 6 bases, leaving 10 bases between the germline ends. CDR1 SEHNR and CDR2 FQNEAQ come from the germline V gene (reference sequence). The CDR3 sequence is 14 residues long. TCR beta CDR3 sequences were amplified from RNA transcripts. A first-round RT-PCR of the TCR CDR3 used the HTBI primer set. TCRdb used MiXCR to reprocess the multiplex PCR reads, holding one entry per CDR3 protein. Of 550,000 to 700,000 distinct CDR3 sequences in the sample, about 43% are singletons; the top ten hold roughly 20%.

The sequence was collected from an adult woman with Graves' disease, either hyperthyroidism or ophthalmopathy (not recorded which). This chain links TRBV7-9 with TRBJ1-5; D unclear. Sample: peripheral blood or thyroid tissue (not recorded which). The CDR3, as DNA: TGTGCCAGCAGCTTAGAGGGCCCGGGTCAGCCCCAGCATTTT. It translates to CASSLEGPGQPQHF.